This T cell receptor (beta chain) was identified in a study of blood T cell repertoires in COVID-19. Study in general: Samples taken during acute and convalescent COVID-19 were collected in the United States, Italy and Spain.

In the source study's methods: Estimates of nucleated cell counts were drawn from the amplification of reference gene primers. Repertoires were generated with immunoSEQ multiplex PCR, while TCRdb's copy carries only in-frame clones and drops some. V, J and clone size derive from that table, while D and trimming were established from the DNA sequence. The data contain approximately 190,000 clones, 88% of them singletons. J lost 6 bases, V lost 6 bases, and 6 bases had no gene match. The CDR3 runs 14 residues. Germline values: CDR1 MNHEY, CDR2 SVGAGI. Sequencing used peripheral blood. The TCR originated in a woman between 40 and 50 years old who had recovered from COVID-19. The chain couples TRBV6-5 to TRBJ2-2, with 8 nucleotides matching TRBD1. Written as DNA, the CDR3 is TGTGCCAGCAGGACTACACAGGGGGCCGGGGAGCTGTTTTTT. This sequence encodes CASRTTQGAGELFF.